This T cell receptor (beta chain) was recovered during a study of shared clonotypes between healthy human individuals. General study results and limits: Sampling included only blood; tissue repertoires likely differ.

V shed 5 bases and J shed 13 bases, with 15 bases lying between them. This CDR3 contains 11 residues. CDR1 and CDR2 (germline): SGHAT, FQNNGV. In the case of this clone: Its specificity is unknown.

Measured with immunoSEQ multiplex PCR; TCRdb has only the in-frame clones, and not every one. The sample lists about 2 million clones, over 85% occurring once. This sequence originates from a man between 18 and 29 years old in good health. Source material: naive CD4+ T cells sorted from blood. Subset indicated: CD45RA+ positively selected. The chain couples TRBV11-2 to TRBJ2-7; D not resolved. This CDR3 is CASSPGREPYF. CDR3 nucleotide sequence: TGTGCCAGCAGCCCCGGCCGCGAGCCTTACTTC. Together with reference TRBV11-2 and TRBJ2-7, the CDR3 gives the full variable domain: EAGVAQSPRYKIIEKRQSVAFWCNPISGHATLYWYQQILGQGPKLLIQFQNNGVVDDSQLPKDRFSAERLKGVDSTLKIQPAKLEDSAVYLCASSPGREPYFGPGTRLTVT.